A single sample gave rise to the 13 T cell receptor beta chains below, sequenced in a study of molecular identifiers for immune sequencing clone quantification (dated 2018 in TCRdb). Library construction relied on PCR. The sample was run on an Illumina HiSeq 4000. TCRdb reprocessed the public reads (quality trimming at Q25 with fastp, clone calling with MiXCR) and kept in-frame beta chains. Every CDR3 protein is listed once, alongside the most common genes and DNA of its rows. A total of 50,000 to 70,000 distinct CDR3 sequences appear in this sample, about 18% of them only once. Of the sample, around 1.5% falls within the top ten clones. Material for sequencing was naive CD8+ T cells from blood, with Jurkat cell RNA spiked in. The cell subset or site label corresponds to: FACS-sorted CD8+CD4-CCR7+CD45RA+ naive T cells. The receptor set was obtained from a human donor in good health. Some libraries in this study had Jurkat cell RNA spiked in.

A remark on this clonotype: This CDR3 fails to terminate in the conserved phenylalanine or tryptophan, so it likely reflects a read error. This chain connects TRBV5-3 to TRBJ2-7, with 8 nucleotides matching TRBD2. TRBV5-3 is placed among ORFs of uncertain function. The CDR3 has 14 amino acids. V lost 9 bases, J lost 6 bases, and 14 bases stayed unmatched. CDR3: CAISPGLGDLEQYS. The CDR3 nucleotides are TGTGCCATCAGTCCGGGACTAGGAGATCTCGAGCAGTACTCC.

This clonotype appeared many times. This chain uses TRBV7-2 with TRBJ2-1; D is uncertain. The germline V and J ends were trimmed by 4 bases and 5 bases, with 12 bases remaining between them. Looked up from germline, CDR1 is SGHTA and CDR2 is FQGNSA. This CDR3 is built from 14 residues. CDR3 sequence (DNA): TGTGCCAGCAGCTACGGAGCACGGGACAATGAGCAGTTCTTC. This sequence encodes CASSYGARDNEQFF.

The V and J genes are TRBV27 and TRBJ2-1; 11 positions agree with TRBD2. The CDR3 spans 15 residues. CDR1 and CDR2 from the germline V gene are MNHEY and SMNVEV (reference sequence). J was trimmed by 6 bases and V by 1 base; bases with no gene match: 2. CDR3 bases: TGTGCCAGCAGTTTATGGCTAGCGGGGGGCAATGAGCAGTTCTTC. Translated: CASSLWLAGGNEQFF.

In this sample, this clonotype turned up many times. The rearrangement uses TRBV7-9 and TRBJ1-5, with 9 nucleotides matching TRBD1. Unmatched junction bases numbered 7, after V lost 4 bases and J lost 6 bases. The CDR3 consists of 15 residues. Germline values: CDR1 SEHNR, CDR2 FQNEAQ (reference sequence). The CDR3 bases are TGTGCCAGCAGCTCCGGGACAGGGCAAGGTCAGCCCCAGCATTTT. Its protein product is CASSSGTGQGQPQHF.

A few counts support this clonotype. J is TRBJ2-7 and V is TRBV28; 9 nucleotides align to TRBD1. Trimming removed 6 bases from V and 4 bases from J; junction bases left unmatched: 16. CDR3 size: 17 residues. CDR1 and CDR2 from the germline V gene are MDHEN and SYDVKM. The CDR3 bases are TGTGCCAGCAGCGGGTTCGACAGGGGGAAAGCCCCTTACGAGCAGTACTTC. As protein: CASSGFDRGKAPYEQYF.

This clonotype was seen a handful of times. V usage is TRBV7-9 and J usage is TRBJ2-5; no reliable D call. CDR1 and CDR2 (germline): SEHNR, FQNEAQ (reference sequence). V gave up 2 bases and J gave up 7 bases, with 11 bases separating them. The CDR3 runs 13 residues. Written as DNA, the CDR3 is TGTGCCAGCAGCTTATCAGCCTTTGGGACCCAGTACTTC. Translated: CASSLSAFGTQYF.

This clonotype was counted many times. This sequence joins TRBV11-3 and TRBJ2-7; 11 nucleotides align to TRBD2. V was pared by 6 bases and J by 5 bases, with 9 bases of the junction left unmatched. This CDR3 comprises 15 residues. Germline loops: CDR1 SGHNT, CDR2 YENEEA. In DNA, the CDR3 is TGTGCCAGCAGGAATAGCGGGAGGGCCGCCCACGAGCAGTACTTC. Translated: CASRNSGRAAHEQYF.

This clonotype was picked up a small number of times. In nucleotides, the CDR3 is TGTGCCAGCAGCCAAGATCTCGGAGGTGGGGGATACGAGCAGTACTTC. Translating it yields CASSQDLGGGGYEQYF. V is TRBV3-1 and J is TRBJ2-7, with D possibly being TRBD1 or TRBD2 (5 bases each). V was pared by 0 bases and J by 4 bases, with 16 bases between. The CDR3 loop spans 16 amino acids. Germline CDR1 LGHDT, CDR2 YNNKEL (reference sequence).

This chain connects TRBV21-1 to TRBJ2-2; the table calls TRBD1, which could not be checked here. TRBV21-1 is labeled a pseudogene. The CDR3 sequence is 16 residues long. The CDR3, as DNA: TGTGCCAGCAGCAAAGTGCAGGGGCCGTGCACCGGGGAGCTGTTTTTT. Protein product: CASSKVQGPCTGELFF.

The V call is TRBV25-1, the J call TRBJ2-2; the match to TRBD2 covers 8 bases. This CDR3 is 19 amino acids long. CDR1 and CDR2 from the germline V gene are MGHDK and SYGVNS. V lost 0 bases, J lost 4 bases, and 13 bases stayed unmatched. Written as DNA, the CDR3 is TGTGCCAGCAGTGAATATCGTCTTACTAGCGGACGAATCACCGGGGAGCTGTTTTTT. It encodes CASSEYRLTSGRITGELFF.

This clonotype has ten or more counts. The rearrangement links TRBV7-6 to TRBJ1-2, with 8 positions matching TRBD1. Losses at the gene ends were 3 bases for V and 4 bases for J; bases not matched to a gene: 10. Germline loops: CDR1 SGHVS, CDR2 FNYEAQ. CDR3 length equals 16 residues. CDR3 bases: TGTGCCAGCAGCTTGGATGGACAGGGCGAAGTCTATGGCTACACCTTC. This sequence encodes CASSLDGQGEVYGYTF.

This clonotype has just a few counts. The J gene is TRBJ2-7, the V gene TRBV7-8; D is ambiguous. V gave up 3 bases and J gave up 4 bases, with 13 bases separating them. Per germline, CDR1 SGHVS and CDR2 FQNEAQ. This CDR3 is 14 amino acids long. The CDR3 here is CASSFGIADYEQYF. The DNA of the CDR3 is TGTGCCAGCAGCTTCGGAATAGCAGATTACGAGCAGTACTTC.

A remark on this clonotype: A clone one base away is much larger, so this may be a read error. The genes are TRBV14 and TRBJ2-1; D unclear. The CDR3 has 18 amino acids. The germline V gene encodes CDR1 SGHDN and CDR2 FVKESK. The CDR3 bases are TGTGCCAGCAGCCAAGATCCCCCAGATTCTCCCTCCTACAATGATCAGTTCTTC. This codes for CASSQDPPDSPSYNDQFF.